What follows are 12 T cell receptor beta chains derived from one specimen sequenced in a study of Ad26.COV2.S vaccination and SARS-CoV-2 variants. Treatment: over 15 received Ad26.COV2.S at low or high dose, single or two shots; about 5 received placebo; per-sample allocation not given. At day 63 after the first vaccine or placebo injection, samples were drawn. Assay used: immunoSEQ multiplex PCR; TCRdb lists only in-frame clones, some missing. The sample contains roughly 350,000 clones, about 88% of which appear only once. Here the sequenced sample was peripheral blood, taken in a trial of Ad26.COV2.S vaccine versus placebo. The origin of the receptors is a person aged 18 to 59 who received the Ad26.COV2.S COVID-19 vaccine or a placebo.

This chain connects TRBV9 to TRBJ1-4; no definite D call. The V gene's germline CDR1 is SGDLS and CDR2 YYNGEE. V was trimmed by 2 bases and J by 4 bases, leaving 6 bases between them. The CDR3 is made up of 13 amino acids. CDR3 region: CASSVTLNEKLFF. The DNA of the CDR3 is TGTGCCAGCAGCGTGACCCTTAATGAAAAACTGTTTTTT.

In its sample, this clone was seen once. An end of the junction differs from the germline gene, which may be a read error. V is TRBV27 and J is TRBJ2-6; D is unclear. The CDR3 spans 17 residues. Germline CDR1 reads MNHEY; CDR2 reads SMNVEV (reference sequence). The CDR3 DNA reads as TGTGCCAGCAGTTTATCGTCTTGGGTCCGAACCGCCACCGTCCTGACTTTC. Its protein product is CASSLSSWVRTATVLTF. The full variable domain, its missing parts supplied by reference TRBV27 and TRBJ2-6, is EAQVTQNPRYLITVTGKKLTVTCSQNMNHEYMSWYRQDPGLGLRQIYYSMNVEVTDKGDVPEGYKVSRKEKRNFPLILESPSPNQTSLYFCASSLSSWVRTATVLTFGAGSRLTVL.

This clone was seen just once. CDR3 DNA sequence: TGTGCCAGCAGCCCTTTCCGCCAAAGGGCTGGAAACACCATATATTTT. This translates into CASSPFRQRAGNTIYF. J is TRBJ1-3 and V is TRBV5-5; D ambiguous. The V gene lost 4 bases and the J gene lost 2 bases, with 16 bases spanning the gap. This CDR3 spans 16 amino acids. Germline assignment: CDR1 SGHKS and CDR2 YYEKEE (reference sequence).

The gene calls are TRBV5-1 and TRBJ1-1; 10 bases agree with TRBD1. Unmatched junction bases numbered 5, after V lost 2 bases and J lost 4 bases. Germline-derived CDR1 and CDR2 are SGHRS and YFSETQ. The length of the CDR3 is 15 residues. The CDR3 is CASSFYGQGGTEAFF. CDR3 DNA sequence: TGCGCCAGCAGCTTTTACGGACAGGGGGGCACTGAAGCTTTCTTT.

The chain recombines TRBV18 with TRBJ2-1; unclear D gene. The CDR3 spans 16 residues. Looked up from germline, CDR1 is KGHSH and CDR2 is LQKENI. Trimming cost V 3 bases and J 1 base, with 13 bases left between them. The CDR3 DNA reads as TGTGCCAGCTCACCTCCCGGGCTCAATTCCTACAATGAGCAGTTCTTC. Translating gives CASSPPGLNSYNEQFF. Complete variable domain (other parts from reference TRBV18 and TRBJ2-1): NAGVMQNPRHLVRRRGQEARLRCSPMKGHSHVYWYRQLPEEGLKFMVYLQKENIIDESGMPKERFSAEFPKEGPSILRIQQVVRGDSAAYFCASSPPGLNSYNEQFFGPGTRLTVL.

The CDR3 DNA reads as TGTGCCAGCAGTTTACCAGGACTTACCAATCAGCCCCAGCATTTT. The encoded protein is CASSLPGLTNQPQHF. V and J are TRBV28 and TRBJ1-5; no clear D gene. The CDR3 totals 15 residues. Germline assignment: CDR1 MDHEN and CDR2 SYDVKM. V lost 2 bases and J 3 bases, leaving 11 bases between the germline ends.

V gene TRBV5-1 combines with J gene TRBJ1-1; TRBD1 matches at 7 bases. Germline CDR1 SGHRS, CDR2 YFSETQ. The CDR3 length is 15 residues. J was trimmed by 4 bases and V by 0 bases; bases with no gene match: 6. The CDR3 nucleotides are TGCGCCAGCAGCTTGGCCCAACAGGGGATCACTGAAGCTTTCTTT. As protein: CASSLAQQGITEAFF.

V and J are TRBV7-9 and TRBJ2-4; 8 nucleotides align to TRBD1. This CDR3 is built from 14 residues. In germline, CDR1 is SEHNR, CDR2 FQNEAQ (reference sequence). V dropped 4 bases and J dropped 8; count of bases not matched to a gene: 7. The DNA for the CDR3 is TGTGCCAGCAGCTCGTATCAGGGGGCTGACATTCAGTACTTC. This codes for CASSSYQGADIQYF.

This chain links TRBV7-7 with TRBJ2-1; D is uncertain. The length of the CDR3 is 15 residues. V lost 1 base to trimming and J lost 1 base, with 8 bases between them. Germline values: CDR1 SSHAT, CDR2 FNYEAQ (reference sequence). The CDR3 is CASSLGGGSYNEQFF. The CDR3 DNA reads as TGTGCCAGCAGCTTAGGCGGCGGTTCCTACAATGAGCAGTTCTTC.

This clone has a single count. The chain uses TRBV25-1 and TRBJ2-1; maybe TRBD2 (6 bases). V lost 2 bases, J lost 12 bases, and 23 bases lay in between. CDR3 size: 16 residues. In germline, CDR1 is MGHDK, CDR2 SYGVNS. The CDR3 DNA sequence: TGTGCCAGCAGTGAAGGGAGGAGATACACATCCTTGGGGCAGTTCTTC. It codes for CASSEGRRYTSLGQFF.

The chain combines TRBV7-2 with TRBJ1-2; D uncertain. CDR1 is SGHTA, CDR2 FQGNSA, per germline. The CDR3 length is 13 residues. The V end lost 5 bases, the J end lost 8 bases, and 15 bases lay between the germline ends. CDR3: CASSTRTARGYTF. The DNA for the CDR3 is TGTGCCAGCAGCACCCGGACCGCGCGCGGCTACACCTTC. The full variable domain, completed using reference TRBV7-2 and TRBJ1-2, is GAGVSQSPSNKVTEKGKDVELRCDPISGHTALYWYRQSLGQGLEFLIYFQGNSAPDKSGLPSDRFSAERTGGSVSTLTIQRTQQEDSAVYLCASSTRTARGYTFGSGTRLTVV.

In its sample, this clone was seen once. V usage is TRBV5-5 and J usage is TRBJ1-1; D not certain. The V gene's germline CDR1 is SGHKS and CDR2 YYEKEE (reference sequence). Between the trimmed V and J ends, which lost 0 bases and 6 bases, there was a span of 15 bases. CDR3 length: 15 residues. The chain's CDR3 is CASSLESLSRSEAFF. CDR3 bases: TGTGCCAGCAGCTTGGAGTCCCTCAGCCGATCTGAAGCTTTCTTT.